Each of the 2 T cell receptor beta chains below was sequenced from the same sample in a study of control samples from healthy donors and cancer patients. Here immunoSEQ multiplex PCR was the method, and the copy in TCRdb shows in-frame clones only, minus some. Of fewer than 150,000 clones in the sample, approximately 93% are singletons; the top ten hold less than 9%. Sequencing was carried out using blood. The receptors stem from a woman aged 18-29 years in good health.

CDR3 sequence reads: CASSRPGETQYF. The CDR3 coding sequence is TGTGCCAGCAGCCGCCCCGGAGAGACCCAGTACTTC. The chain carries TRBV7-2 and TRBJ2-5; no definite D call. CDR3 length equals 12 residues. Looked up from germline, CDR1 is SGHTA and CDR2 is FQGNSA. The ends were cut back, 5 bases at V and 4 bases at J, with 8 bases in the middle.

This sequence joins TRBV7-2 and TRBJ2-2; 9 bases match TRBD2. The V gene end was trimmed by 5 bases and the J gene end by 7 bases; junction bases not matched to a gene: 11. Germline lookup yields CDR1 SGHTA and CDR2 FQGNSA. This CDR3 is built from 16 residues. The chain's CDR3 is CASSRGWRGGNGELFF. The CDR3 nucleotides read TGTGCCAGCAGCCGGGGATGGCGGGGGGGGAACGGGGAGCTGTTTTTT. Drawing the rest from reference TRBV7-2 and TRBJ2-2, the complete variable domain is GAGVSQSPSNKVTEKGKDVELRCDPISGHTALYWYRQSLGQGLEFLIYFQGNSAPDKSGLPSDRFSAERTGGSVSTLTIQRTQQEDSAVYLCASSRGWRGGNGELFFGEGSRLTVL.